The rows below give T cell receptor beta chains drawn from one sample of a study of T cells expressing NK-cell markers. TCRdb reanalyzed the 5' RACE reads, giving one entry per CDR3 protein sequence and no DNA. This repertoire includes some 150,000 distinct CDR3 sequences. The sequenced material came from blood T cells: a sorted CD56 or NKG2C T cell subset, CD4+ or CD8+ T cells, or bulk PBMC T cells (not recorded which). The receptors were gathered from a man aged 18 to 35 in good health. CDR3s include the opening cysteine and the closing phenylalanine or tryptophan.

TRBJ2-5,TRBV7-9,CATPGAETQYF
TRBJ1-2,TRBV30,CAWSVGDGSGYTF
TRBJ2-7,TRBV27,CASSWQEGDYEQYF
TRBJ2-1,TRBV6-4,CASSDGGLSHEQFF
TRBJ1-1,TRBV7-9,CASTSNARDTEAFF
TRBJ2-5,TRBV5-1,CASSLTGYANQETQYF
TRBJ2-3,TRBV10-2,CASSSNPTDTQYF
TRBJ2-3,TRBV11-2,CASSFQVDTQYF
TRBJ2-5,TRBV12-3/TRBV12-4,CASSLSRTDQETQYF
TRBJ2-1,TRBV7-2,CASSFGAEQFF
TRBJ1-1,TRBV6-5,CASSYVRQGGTEAFF
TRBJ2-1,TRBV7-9,CASSGPHNEQFF
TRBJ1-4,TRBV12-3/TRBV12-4,CASSFRAGAHIEKLFF
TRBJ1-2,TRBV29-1,CSVLLQQGPRGYTF
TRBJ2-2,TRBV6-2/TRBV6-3,CASGFWTGTGELFF
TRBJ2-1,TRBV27,CASSLLLSWSSYNEQFF
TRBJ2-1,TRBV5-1,CASSDPRQGYEQFF
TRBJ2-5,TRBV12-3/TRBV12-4,CASSLIDTVETQYF
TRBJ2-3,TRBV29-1,CSVDSGLSTDTQYF
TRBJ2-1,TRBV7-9,CASSFRDRGNNEQFF
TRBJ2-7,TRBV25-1,CASSSYPGPYEQYF
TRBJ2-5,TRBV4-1,CASSHPHGGRGQETQYF
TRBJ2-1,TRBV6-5,CASSYSTGNEQFF
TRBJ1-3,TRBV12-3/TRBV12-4,CASTAPGEGNTIYF
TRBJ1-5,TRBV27,CASRPIGQGDFKPQHF
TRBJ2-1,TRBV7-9,CASSPVPGEGLNEQFF
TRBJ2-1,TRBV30,CAWRLAGEYNEQFF
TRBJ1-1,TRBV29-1,CSVVPPGQAEAFF
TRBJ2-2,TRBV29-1,CSVLKSGELFF
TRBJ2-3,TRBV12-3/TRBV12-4,CASSPGSSGDTQYF
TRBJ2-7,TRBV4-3,CASSQAQGPYEQYF
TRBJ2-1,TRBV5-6,CASSPSLAGGPKFF
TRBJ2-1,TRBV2,CASRDGGSYNEQFF